This T cell receptor beta chain was sequenced in a study of tumor-infiltrating lymphocytes in localized non-small cell lung cancer. TCRdb keeps only in-frame clones here, not all; method: immunoSEQ multiplex PCR. Here the sample spans roughly 30,000 clones, 70% to 90% being singletons. This CDR3 is 16 amino acids long. The germline V gene has CDR1 LNHDA and CDR2 SQIVND (reference sequence). V lost 5 bases to trimming and J lost 0 bases, with 14 bases between them. The rearrangement links TRBV19 to TRBJ1-5; D not certain. The specimen was lung tumor tissue. This clonotype was obtained from a human donor with non-small cell lung cancer. The CDR3: CASSLPSWDSNQPQHF. The DNA of the CDR3 is TGTGCCAGTAGTCTCCCCAGCTGGGATAGCAATCAGCCCCAGCATTTT.